The entry below gives a single TCR beta chain sequence along with its context. The antigen remains undetermined. This record comes from a study of STAT5B mutations in CD4+ large granular lymphocyte leukemia. Assay used: immunoSEQ multiplex PCR; TCRdb lists only in-frame clones, some missing. The table has some 21,000 clones, around three quarters seen once; the top ten hold 0.42%. Study-wide results and limits: CD4-sorted patient repertoires seemed more clonal than healthy CD4+ repertoires. No patients shared main leukemic clonotypes, though less than 30% appeared at low frequency elsewhere. Top patient clones used TRBV06 genes more often: 8/27 versus 2/35 in controls.

Germline CDR1 reads SGHRS; CDR2 reads YFSETQ. Trimming took off 3 bases at V and 4 bases at J, with 27 bases between the two ends. This CDR3 has 19 amino acids. The TCR sequence derives from a human donor in good health. The chain employs TRBV5-1 and TRBJ2-3, with D tentatively TRBD2 (7 bases). Sequencing input: CD4+ T cells from blood buffy coats. This CDR3 is CASSSRAFRQAGRADTQYF. DNA of the CDR3: TGCGCCAGCAGCTCCCGAGCCTTTCGACAGGCAGGGAGGGCAGATACGCAGTATTTT.